This paragraph reports one T cell receptor beta chain. CDR3 size: 15 residues. The germline CDR1 and CDR2 sequences are LGHDT and YNNKEL (reference sequence). V shed 4 bases, J shed 5 bases, and the junction held 4 bases outside the gene matches. This specimen belongs to a study of blood T cell repertoires in COVID-19. Study overall: Material from acute and convalescent COVID-19 was sourced from the United States, Italy and Spain.

Per the authors' pipeline: Cell counts per sample came from amplifying reference gene primers. The table came from immunoSEQ multiplex PCR; TCRdb's copy has only in-frame clones and leaves some out. Clone size and V and J calls were adopted from that table, with D and trimming inferred from the DNA. The profile shows 35,000 to 45,000 clones, roughly 87% of them singletons. The rearrangement uses TRBV3-1 (or the pseudogene TRBV3-2) and TRBJ2-2; 10 positions match TRBD2. The sample comprised peripheral blood. This TCR came from a man between 60 and 75 years old with acute or convalescent COVID-19. The CDR3 sequence: CASSRGLAITGELFF. The CDR3 DNA follows: TGTGCCAGCAGCCGGGGACTAGCGATAACCGGGGAGCTGTTTTTT.